The 17 T cell receptor beta chains reported below all come from one sample, sequenced in a study of memory CD8 T cells in hepatitis C reinfection. Data came from immunoSEQ multiplex PCR; TCRdb stores just in-frame clones and leaves some out. This sample has about 46,000 clones, with roughly 89% found just once. Time point described: late/post reinfection, 12 to 24 weeks after detection. TCR sequencing was done directly ex vivo on sorted cells, without expansion in vitro. The specimen sequenced was naive CD8+ T cells sorted from blood. Receptor source: a man between 18 and 29 years old with hepatitis C virus infection.

The CDR3 bases are TGTGCCAGCAGTCCGGACAGGGTGGACTATGGCTACACCTTC. It specifies CASSPDRVDYGYTF. The genes are TRBV28 and TRBJ1-2; the match to TRBD1 covers 8 bases. The CDR3 covers 14 residues. Germline CDR1 and CDR2: MDHEN and SYDVKM. J lost 3 bases, V lost 5 bases, and 5 bases had no gene match.

This chain connects TRBV5-8 to TRBJ2-1; possibly TRBD2 for D (6 bases). This CDR3 comprises 18 residues. Germline CDR1 and CDR2: SGHTS and YDEGEE. V lost 0 bases to trimming and J lost 2 bases, with 18 bases between them. This CDR3 is CASSLAGRSPSTYNEQFF. The CDR3 coding sequence is TGTGCCAGCAGCTTGGCGGGGAGGAGTCCAAGCACCTACAATGAGCAGTTCTTC.

The chain uses TRBV19 and TRBJ2-3; D might be TRBD1 (6 bases). The germline CDR1 and CDR2 sequences are LNHDA and SQIVND (reference sequence). The CDR3 length is 15 residues. V lost 3 bases, J lost 2 bases, and 12 bases lay in between. CDR3 residues: CASSMEGGITDTQYF. For the CDR3, the DNA is TGTGCCAGTAGTATGGAAGGGGGTATCACAGATACGCAGTATTTT.

This clone was observed a few times. An end of the junction does not agree with germline; a read error may underlie this. This rearrangement joins TRBV7-7 to TRBJ1-1; 9 bases map to TRBD1. This CDR3 is built from 14 residues. Per germline, CDR1 SSHAT and CDR2 FNYEAQ (reference sequence). CDR3 bases: TGTGCTAGCAGCGGCAGACAGGGGGAAACTGAAGCTTTCTTT. Encoded protein: CASSGRQGETEAFF.

The V call is TRBV6-1, the J call TRBJ2-1; TRBD1 aligns across 8 bases. Germline V lookup: CDR1 MNHNS, CDR2 SASEGT. The CDR3 runs to 15 residues. The V and J ends lost 6 bases and 4 bases, in that order; junction bases with no gene match: 8. CDR3 amino acids: CASRAGTGDYNEQFF. CDR3 coding DNA: TGTGCCAGCAGGGCTGGGACAGGAGATTACAATGAGCAGTTCTTC.

V and J are TRBV28 and TRBJ2-5; D is undetermined. CDR3 length: 12 amino acids. Germline-derived CDR1 and CDR2 are MDHEN and SYDVKM. V lost 3 bases and J 11 bases, leaving 13 bases between the germline ends. The DNA for the CDR3 is TGTGCCAGCAGTTTTGCCGGGTTGGAGCAGTACTTC. The encoded protein is CASSFAGLEQYF.

The chain joins TRBV27 to TRBJ2-2; 9 bases are a match to TRBD2. CDR3 size: 14 residues. Losses at the gene ends were 7 bases for V and 5 bases for J; bases not matched to a gene: 5. CDR1 is MNHEY and CDR2 is SMNVEV in the germline V gene (reference sequence). CDR3 sequence reads: CASMRLAETGELFF. CDR3 coding DNA: TGTGCCAGCATGAGACTAGCGGAAACCGGGGAGCTGTTTTTT.

This chain uses TRBV4-1 with TRBJ2-2, with 12 positions matching TRBD2. Germline trimming cut 3 bases from V and 3 bases from J; bases unmatched to any gene: 8. The CDR3 contains 18 residues. The germline V gene has CDR1 MGHRA and CDR2 YSYEKL. The CDR3 is CASSQSPSGGAYTGELFF. The CDR3 coding sequence is TGCGCCAGCAGCCAGTCCCCTAGCGGGGGGGCCTACACCGGGGAGCTGTTTTTT.

The chain uses TRBV19 and TRBJ1-5; weak D call: TRBD1 (5 bases). The CDR3 runs to 15 residues. Germline CDR1 LNHDA, CDR2 SQIVND (reference sequence). The V gene lost 3 bases and the J gene lost 8 bases, with 17 bases spanning the gap. The CDR3 nucleotides read TGTGCCAGTAGTATGGGGCAGCGGGAGGTTGAGCCCCAGCATTTT. Translation gives CASSMGQREVEPQHF.

This sequence joins TRBV6-1 and TRBJ2-7, with D perhaps matching TRBD2 (7 bases). The CDR3 consists of 12 residues. Trimming left V 5 bases short and J 5 bases short, with 10 bases between. The germline gives CDR1 MNHNS, CDR2 SASEGT. In nucleotides, the CDR3 is TGTGCCAGCAGTTGGGAGGGGGACGAGCAGTACTTC. Amino acids: CASSWEGDEQYF.

The J gene is TRBJ2-2, the V gene TRBV6-6, with a possible D match to TRBD1 (6 bases). The V and J ends lost 6 bases and 4 bases respectively, with 18 bases between them. The CDR3 runs to 16 residues. Germline V CDR1 and CDR2: MNHNY, SVGAGI (reference sequence). CDR3 sequence: CASSDRDTRGTGELFF. CDR3 DNA: TGTGCCAGCAGCGATCGGGACACCCGAGGCACCGGGGAGCTGTTTTTT.

In its sample, this clone was seen once. The CDR3 loop reads CASSQLAGFTDTQYF. The CDR3 nucleotides are TGTGCCAGTAGCCAACTAGCGGGGTTCACAGATACGCAGTATTTT. The chain couples TRBV19 to TRBJ2-3; 10 bases fit TRBD2. Trimming took 6 bases from V and 2 from J; bases not matched to a gene: 5. Germline V gives CDR1 LNHDA, CDR2 SQIVND (reference sequence). This CDR3 comprises 15 residues.

The chain links TRBV5-1 to TRBJ2-3; 12 nucleotides line up with TRBD2. Germline CDR1 SGHRS, CDR2 YFSETQ. The CDR3 sequence is 16 residues long. The J segment lost 3 bases and the V segment lost 4 bases, leaving 6 bases of the junction unmatched. The CDR3 DNA follows: TGCGCCAGCAGCCCCGGGACTAGCGGGTTAACAGATACGCAGTATTTT. It translates to CASSPGTSGLTDTQYF. The variable domain in full, completed from reference TRBV5-1 and TRBJ2-3, reads KAGVTQTPRYLIKTRGQQVTLSCSPISGHRSVSWYQQTPGQGLQFLFEYFSETQRNKGNFPGRFSGRQFSNSRSEMNVSTLELGDSALYLCASSPGTSGLTDTQYFGPGTRLTVL.

The gene calls are TRBV9 and TRBJ2-3; TRBD2 matches 8 bases. This CDR3 region has 15 residues. The ends lost 0 bases at V and 2 bases at J; junction bases unmatched: 2. Per the germline V gene, CDR1 is SGDLS and CDR2 is YYNGEE. CDR3 in DNA: TGTGCCAGCAGCGTAGCGGGGGGGCCCACAGATACGCAGTATTTT. Translated: CASSVAGGPTDTQYF.

J is TRBJ2-2 and V is TRBV5-6, with D possibly matching TRBD2 (6 bases). Germline CDR1 SGHDT, CDR2 YYEEEE. This CDR3 contains 17 residues. Trimming took 2 bases from V and 5 from J, leaving 19 bases between them. In nucleotides, the CDR3 is TGTGCCAGCAGCTTTCCCCTCCGGGGGAGAAAAACCGGGGAGCTGTTTTTT. The encoded protein is CASSFPLRGRKTGELFF.

The chain links TRBV19 to TRBJ2-2; TRBD1 might be the D (5 bases). Germline CDR1 is LNHDA and CDR2 is SQIVND (reference sequence). The CDR3 length is 13 residues. V dropped 5 bases and J dropped 2 bases, with 6 bases sitting between them. CDR3 nucleotides: TGTGCCAGTAGTTGGGGCAACACCGGGGAGCTGTTTTTT. This codes for CASSWGNTGELFF.

The rearrangement links TRBV6-5 to TRBJ2-7, with TRBD2 matching 12 bases. Looked up from germline, CDR1 is MNHEY and CDR2 is SVGAGI. V lost 6 bases and J lost 4; bases outside the gene matches: 7. The CDR3 totals 15 residues. The CDR3 DNA follows: TGTGCCAGCAGCCATCTAGCGGGGGGGCGGTACGAGCAGTACGTC. Its translation is CASSHLAGGRYEQYV.